This T cell receptor beta chain stems from a study of cytomegalovirus exposure and HLA in healthy donors. Overall study: It was reported in a later analysis that the 90 to 150 validation repertoires used the same platform as the 550 to 800 first-cohort repertoires. The study, taken as a whole, reports: In vitro experiments confirmed that three CMV-associated chains were specific for CMV antigens. The study labeled more than 150 TCR beta chains cytomegalovirus-associated.

Profiling relied on immunoSEQ multiplex PCR, and the TCRdb table lists in-frame clones only, not all of them. The sample shows 65,000 to 80,000 clones, around 94% of them seen only once. J lost 4 bases, V lost 5 bases, and 6 bases had no gene match. The CDR3 sequence is 16 residues long. Germline V lookup: CDR1 SEHNR, CDR2 FQNEAQ (reference sequence). The donors were members of the validation cohort comprising approximately 120 subjects, separate from the approximately 670-subject first cohort. Concerning this clone: The antigen is unknown.

Sequencing used PBMCs. The receptor was derived from a woman aged 18-29 years in good health and CMV-seronegative. The chain employs TRBV7-9 and TRBJ2-1; 12 bases agree with TRBD2. CDR3 sequence reads: CASSPPSGRGYNEQFF. In DNA form, the CDR3 reads TGTGCCAGCAGCCCTCCTAGCGGGAGGGGGTACAATGAGCAGTTCTTC.